This TCR beta chain was obtained from a study of blood T cells in healthy people across ages. The authors ran a second PCR of 7 to 11 cycles using a sample-barcoded 5' primer and a J-beta primer mix. TCRdb independently ran MiXCR on the 5' RACE reads; one entry per CDR3 protein. The sample contains fewer than 950,000 distinct CDR3 sequences, roughly 53% of which appear only once. Per the germline V gene, CDR1 is DFQATT and CDR2 is SNEGSKA (reference sequence). The CDR3 sequence is 13 residues long. Trimming took off 6 bases at V and 5 bases at J, with 14 bases between the two ends. As regards this clonotype: Its antigen remains unknown. It may be a read error: a sequence one base away is much more abundant.

Study results and caveats: Among T cells, TCR beta diversity per million cells dropped roughly linearly as age rose.

The sample comprised blood. The V and J genes are TRBV20-1 and TRBJ2-1; D gene uncertain. This receptor was obtained from an elderly man in good health. CDR3 coding DNA: TGCAGTGCCTCGGACCCTCCCAACAATGAGCAGTTCTTC. It is translated as CSASDPPNNEQFF.